These 29 T cell receptor beta chains originate from one sample sequenced in a study of blood T cell repertoires in COVID-19. Using immunoSEQ multiplex PCR, the repertoire was profiled, and TCRdb retains in-frame clones only, with some absent. This table has about 320,000 clones, more than 90% appearing once. Sequences were obtained from PBMCs or T cells enriched from blood (not recorded which). The source is a woman aged 25 to 45 who had been exposed to COVID-19.

As concerns this clone: Other DNA sequences in this sample translate to the same CDR3. The chain has TRBV7-2 and TRBJ1-2; D unclear. V lost 1 base and J lost 4, with 7 bases in between. Looked up from germline, CDR1 is SGHTA and CDR2 is FQGNSA. The CDR3 has 13 amino acids. CDR3 residues: CASSLDPGYGYTF. The CDR3 DNA sequence: TGTGCCAGCAGCTTAGATCCAGGCTATGGCTACACCTTC.

The chain links TRBV5-1 to TRBJ1-5, with D maybe TRBD1 (5 bases). V shed 1 base and J shed 0 bases, with 8 bases lying between them. Germline CDR1 and CDR2: SGHRS and YFSETQ. This CDR3 has 15 amino acids. CDR3 nucleotides: TGCGCCAGCAGCTTGACAGGAGATAGCAATCAGCCCCAGCATTTT. Encoded protein: CASSLTGDSNQPQHF.

The CDR3 is CASSSQGFNNSPLHF. CDR3 in DNA: TGTGCCAGCAGCAGTCAGGGATTCAATAATTCACCCCTCCACTTT. The chain has TRBV7-3 and TRBJ1-6, with D tentatively TRBD1 (5 bases). CDR1 is SGHTA, CDR2 FQGTGA, per germline. The ends were cut back, 5 bases at V and 5 bases at J, with 13 bases in the middle. The CDR3 runs 15 residues.

This CDR3 reads CASSPTPRAGQGGNEKLFF. DNA of the CDR3: TGCGCCAGCAGCCCGACGCCGCGGGCCGGACAGGGGGGTAATGAAAAACTGTTTTTT. The chain couples TRBV4-1 to TRBJ1-4; 10 bases are shared with TRBD1. V shed 4 bases and J 4 bases; nucleotides not matched to a gene: 15. Germline V gene data show CDR1 as MGHRA and CDR2 as YSYEKL. CDR3 length equals 19 residues.

The chain combines TRBV5-1 with TRBJ1-1, with D maybe TRBD1 (5 bases). The CDR3 has 15 amino acids. Germline assignment: CDR1 SGHRS and CDR2 YFSETQ. Trimming shortened V by 4 bases and J by 7 bases, and 20 bases separated the two germline ends. The DNA of the CDR3 is TGCGCCAGCAGCGTTAAAAGGACGGGGGGAGGTGAAGCTTTCTTT. Translated, it gives CASSVKRTGGGEAFF.

The chain combines TRBV30 with TRBJ1-5; the D gene is possibly TRBD1 (6 bases). This CDR3 spans 13 amino acids. V dropped 1 base and J dropped 5 bases, with 9 bases sitting between them. Germline-derived CDR1 and CDR2 are GTSNPN and SVGIG (reference sequence). The CDR3 DNA sequence: TGTGCCTGGAGTGCCAGGGGATATCAGCCCCAGCATTTT. Its protein is CAWSARGYQPQHF.

In its sample, this clone was seen once. For the CDR3, the DNA is TGTGCCAGCAGCCTACGTGGACAGGGGGCTAGTGGCTACACCTTC. It translates to CASSLRGQGASGYTF. J is TRBJ1-2 and V is TRBV21-1; the table's TRBD1 call for D was not verified on the DNA. TRBV21-1 is labeled a pseudogene. The CDR3 has 15 residues.

There are many counts of this clone. The chain links TRBV7-6 to TRBJ2-6, with a weak D call TRBD2 (7 bases). Germline CDR1 reads SGHVS; CDR2 reads FNYEAQ. Trimming shortened V by 6 bases and J by 2 bases, and 11 bases separated the two germline ends. The CDR3 totals 15 residues. The CDR3 DNA reads TGTGCCAGCAGAGGGGGGGGACCTGGGGCCAACGTCCTGACTTTC. Its translation: CASRGGGPGANVLTF.

This clone was seen once. This chain connects TRBV18 to TRBJ2-7; D call uncertain. Between the trimmed V and J ends, which lost 0 bases and 5 bases, there was a span of 11 bases. The CDR3 runs 14 residues. CDR1 is KGHSH and CDR2 is LQKENI in the germline V gene. The DNA of the CDR3 is TGTGCCAGCTCACCACCATCTAGAGATAACGAGCAGTACTTC. It yields the protein CASSPPSRDNEQYF.

This chain joins TRBV24-1 and TRBJ1-5, with D unclear. The V end lost 3 bases, the J end lost 0 bases, and 8 bases lay between the germline ends. The CDR3 is made up of 15 amino acids. Per the germline V gene, CDR1 is KGHDR and CDR2 is SFDVKD. The CDR3 nucleotides read TGTGCCACCAGTGATGGAGGGATTAGCAATCAGCCCCAGCATTTT. Protein sequence: CATSDGGISNQPQHF.

This clone appeared a few times. This chain links TRBV29-1 with TRBJ2-7, with a weak D call TRBD2 (6 bases). Germline values: CDR1 SQVTM, CDR2 ANQGSEA. The CDR3 spans 14 residues. V was pared by 1 base and J by 3 bases, with 13 bases between. CDR3: CSVEGTAGNYEQYF. The DNA for the CDR3 is TGCAGCGTTGAAGGTACGGCGGGAAACTACGAGCAGTACTTC.

This chain uses TRBV18 with TRBJ1-3; D gene ambiguous. The CDR3 extends over 14 amino acids. With 0 bases removed from V and 3 bases from J, the gap between germline ends came to 6 bases. Germline CDR1 KGHSH, CDR2 LQKENI. The CDR3 nucleotides read TGTGCCAGCTCACCACCGTCAATTGGAAACACCATATATTTT. Translating it yields CASSPPSIGNTIYF.

The rearrangement joins TRBV30 to TRBJ2-2; 12 bases are a match to TRBD2. V was clipped by 2 bases and J by 6 bases; unmatched bases: 4. Germline V gene sequence: CDR1 GTSNPN, CDR2 SVGIG (reference sequence). The CDR3 extends over 15 amino acids. CDR3 protein: CAWSPLAGGAGELFF. The CDR3 nucleotides are TGTGCCTGGAGTCCACTAGCGGGGGGCGCCGGGGAGCTGTTTTTT.

The DNA for the CDR3 is TGTGCCAGCACAAACGTACAGGGAGTATTTAGGCACATTCAGTACTTC. It encodes CASTNVQGVFRHIQYF. This chain links TRBV7-9 with TRBJ2-4; D is perhaps TRBD1 (6 bases). The V gene lost 7 bases and the J gene lost 8 bases, with 24 bases spanning the gap. Germline V gene lookup returns CDR1 SEHNR and CDR2 FQNEAQ (reference sequence). This CDR3 has 16 amino acids.

This clone appeared a single time. V and J are TRBV10-3 and TRBJ2-2, with 8 nucleotides matching TRBD2. V was clipped by 6 bases and J by 5 bases; unmatched bases: 11. Germline V gives CDR1 ENHRY, CDR2 SYGVKD. The CDR3 totals 16 residues. CDR3 in DNA: TGTGCCATCAGAGAGGCTAGCGGGTCAAGAACCGGGGAGCTGTTTTTT. The encoded protein is CAIREASGSRTGELFF.

The chain joins TRBV3-1 (or the pseudogene TRBV3-2) to TRBJ2-5; D uncertain. The CDR3 is made up of 16 amino acids. The germline V gene encodes CDR1 LGHDT and CDR2 YNNKEL (reference sequence). V was cut by 2 bases and J by 4 bases, with 17 bases left in between. CDR3: CASSQRSRMLGETQYF. As DNA, the CDR3 is TGTGCCAGCAGCCAACGGTCTAGGATGTTAGGAGAGACCCAGTACTTC.

The V and J genes are TRBV5-4 and TRBJ1-1, with D unresolved. CDR1 and CDR2 (germline): SGHNT, YYREEE (reference sequence). The length of the CDR3 is 14 residues. Trimming cost V 4 bases and J 1 base, with 11 bases left between them. CDR3 in amino acids: CASSPRAGNTEAFF. The DNA of the CDR3 is TGTGCCAGCAGCCCAAGAGCTGGGAACACTGAAGCTTTCTTT.

CDR3 DNA: TGTGCCAGTAGTATGGGACAGGGGTTTTCCTACGAGCAGTACTTC. Translating gives CASSMGQGFSYEQYF. The chain employs TRBV19 and TRBJ2-7; TRBD1 matches at 10 bases. In germline, CDR1 is LNHDA, CDR2 SQIVND (reference sequence). Trimming at V came to 3 bases and at J to 1 base, leaving 3 bases not matched to a gene. The CDR3 loop spans 15 amino acids.

V is TRBV7-9 and J is TRBJ1-5; 7 bases match TRBD1. Trimming took 1 base from V and 0 from J; bases not matched to a gene: 3. The CDR3 is 16 residues long. The germline CDR1 and CDR2 sequences are SEHNR and FQNEAQ (reference sequence). As DNA, the CDR3 is TGTGCCAGCAGCTTAGGACAGGGTTATAGCAATCAGCCCCAGCATTTT. Protein sequence: CASSLGQGYSNQPQHF.

The CDR3 loop reads CASSLRGGTPHYYGELFF. CDR3 sequence (DNA): TGTGCCAGCAGCCTCCGGGGGGGGACTCCTCATTATTACGGGGAGCTGTTTTTT. The rearrangement joins TRBV3-1 (or the pseudogene TRBV3-2) to TRBJ2-2, with 8 bases that match TRBD2. The trim removed 4 bases at V and 7 bases at J, leaving 17 bases unmatched. Germline lookup yields CDR1 LGHDT and CDR2 YNNKEL (reference sequence). This CDR3 has 18 amino acids.

The chain employs TRBV5-6 and TRBJ1-2, with D perhaps TRBD1 (6 bases). This CDR3 region has 14 residues. Germline CDR1 and CDR2: SGHDT and YYEEEE. The V end lost 2 bases, the J end lost 7 bases, and 15 bases lay between the germline ends. CDR3 DNA: TGTGCCAGCAGCTTCGGCAGGGGATTAGGTGGCTACACCTTC. Translated, it gives CASSFGRGLGGYTF.

The chain joins TRBV9 to TRBJ1-4, with unresolved D. Germline V gene lookup returns CDR1 SGDLS and CDR2 YYNGEE. This CDR3 has 15 residues. The V and J ends lost 4 bases and 4 bases respectively, with 14 bases between them. The CDR3 loop is CASSPNGIYNEKLFF. The DNA of the CDR3 is TGTGCCAGCAGCCCAAACGGGATCTATAATGAAAAACTGTTTTTT. Based on the CDR3 plus reference TRBV9 and TRBJ1-4, the full variable domain is DSGVTQTPKHLITATGQRVTLRCSPRSGDLSVYWYQQSLDQGLQFLIQYYNGEERAKGNILERFSAQQFPDLHSELNLSSLELGDSALYFCASSPNGIYNEKLFFGSGTQLSVL.

The V call is TRBV11-2, the J call TRBJ2-3, with unresolved D. CDR1 is SGHAT, CDR2 FQNNGV, per germline. The CDR3 is made up of 11 amino acids. The V gene lost 3 bases and the J gene lost 9 bases, with 7 bases spanning the gap. The DNA of the CDR3 is TGTGCCAGCAGCTTGCACCTAACGCAGTATTTT. As protein: CASSLHLTQYF.

The gene calls are TRBV6-5 and TRBJ2-7; 12 bases fit TRBD1. V gave up 2 bases and J gave up 4 bases; unmatched junction bases: 3. This CDR3 has 15 residues. Germline CDR1 and CDR2: MNHEY and SVGAGI. This CDR3 reads CASSYRDRGQYEQYF. Here the CDR3 DNA reads TGTGCCAGCAGTTACCGGGACAGGGGGCAGTACGAGCAGTACTTC.

This chain links TRBV7-3 with TRBJ1-1; a weak D match, TRBD1 (6 bases). The V gene's germline CDR1 is SGHTA and CDR2 FQGTGA. CDR3 length: 13 residues. Trimming took off 6 bases at V and 4 bases at J, with 12 bases between the two ends. Written as DNA, the CDR3 is TGTGCCAGCAGGTTACCAGGGGTCACTGAAGCTTTCTTT. Its translation is CASRLPGVTEAFF.

This chain uses TRBV5-4 with TRBJ2-3; 10 positions agree with TRBD2. The germline gives CDR1 SGHNT, CDR2 YYREEE (reference sequence). Unmatched junction bases numbered 3, after V lost 2 bases and J lost 6 bases. This CDR3 has 14 residues. Here the CDR3 reads CASSLAGGVDTQYF. The CDR3 DNA follows: TGTGCCAGCAGCTTAGCGGGGGGGGTGGATACGCAGTATTTT.

This CDR3 is CASRDRDRLSPLHF. Written as DNA, the CDR3 is TGTGCCAGCAGGGACCGGGACAGGCTTTCACCCCTCCACTTT. The chain is built from TRBV7-8 and TRBJ1-6; 8 bases fit TRBD1. CDR3 length equals 14 residues. Trimming at V came to 6 bases and at J to 9 bases, leaving 7 bases not matched to a gene. Looked up from germline, CDR1 is SGHVS and CDR2 is FQNEAQ.

The V gene is TRBV7-2, the J gene TRBJ1-3; TRBD1 matches 8 bases. This CDR3 has 15 residues. Per the germline V gene, CDR1 is SGHTA and CDR2 is FQGNSA. V dropped 4 bases and J dropped 4; count of bases not matched to a gene: 6. CDR3 sequence: CASSWTTGEGNTIYF. CDR3 sequence (DNA): TGTGCCAGCAGCTGGACGACAGGGGAAGGAAACACCATATATTTT. The full variable domain, completed using reference TRBV7-2 and TRBJ1-3, is GAGVSQSPSNKVTEKGKDVELRCDPISGHTALYWYRQSLGQGLEFLIYFQGNSAPDKSGLPSDRFSAERTGGSVSTLTIQRTQQEDSAVYLCASSWTTGEGNTIYFGEGSWLTVV.

The V gene is TRBV5-1, the J gene TRBJ1-1; TRBD1 matches 11 bases. This CDR3 spans 14 amino acids. V trimming: 0 bases; J trimming: 6 bases; junction bases outside the gene matches: 1. The germline CDR1 and CDR2 sequences are SGHRS and YFSETQ. Here the CDR3 DNA reads TGCGCCAGCAGCTTGGAGGGACAGGGGGCTGAAGCTTTCTTT. Translated: CASSLEGQGAEAFF.